This TCR beta chain was sequenced in a study of response to subunit inactivated influenza vaccine. General study points: Authors suggested few new T cells are recruited by each seasonal influenza vaccination.

This clonotype has ten or more counts. Its target is not known. TCRdb called the RT-PCR reads again in MiXCR, with one record for every CDR3 protein. Among over 400,000 distinct CDR3 sequences listed, approximately 11% were seen once. The CDR3 contains 14 residues. Per the germline V gene, CDR1 is LNHDA and CDR2 is SQIVND (reference sequence). With V trimmed by 8 bases and J by 7 bases, 8 bases remained unmatched. The receptor's source is a man aged 50 to 59 who received an inactivated influenza vaccine. This material consisted of PBMCs from blood, taken around seven weeks after vaccination. This chain links TRBV19 with TRBJ2-1, with 10 bases identical to TRBD2. CDR3 amino acids: CASARLAGGNEQFF. The CDR3 region has the DNA TGTGCCAGTGCGAGACTAGCGGGCGGTAATGAGCAGTTCTTC.